These 7 T cell receptor beta chains were sequenced from one sample in a study of monozygotic twins with inflammatory bowel disease. With the 5' RACE reads reprocessed, TCRdb shows one record per CDR3 protein and no DNA. The sample includes approximately 300,000 distinct CDR3 sequences. Source material: blood. Receptors originate from a human donor with ulcerative colitis or Crohn's disease, or a healthy co-twin of an affected twin (not recorded which).

The gene calls are TRBV21-1 and TRBJ2-7. TRBV21-1 is shown as a pseudogene. This CDR3 comprises 12 residues. This CDR3 is CASSKVSNEQYF.

V and J are TRBV5-1 and TRBJ1-2. CDR1 is SGHRS and CDR2 is YFSETQ in the germline V gene. The CDR3 contains 13 residues. The CDR3 region is CASSLGPVYGYTF. The whole variable domain, remainder taken from reference TRBV5-1 and TRBJ1-2, is KAGVTQTPRYLIKTRGQQVTLSCSPISGHRSVSWYQQTPGQGLQFLFEYFSETQRNKGNFPGRFSGRQFSNSRSEMNVSTLELGDSALYLCASSLGPVYGYTFGSGTRLTVV.

V gene TRBV28 combines with J gene TRBJ1-5; the D gene TCRdb calls, TRBD1, cannot be checked with no DNA. CDR1 is MDHEN, CDR2 SYDVKM, per germline. This CDR3 has 16 residues. Here the CDR3 reads CASTSGRSGTNQPQHF.

The chain recombines TRBV11-2 with TRBJ2-1; TCRdb names TRBD2, which stays unverified in the absence of DNA. Germline V CDR1 and CDR2: SGHAT, FQNNGV. The CDR3 totals 15 residues. The chain's CDR3 is CASSLLAALVYEQFF.

The V call is TRBV5-1, the J call TRBJ2-3; TCRdb selects TRBD1, and the lack of DNA leaves this call unchecked. CDR1 is SGHRS and CDR2 is YFSETQ in the germline V gene. The CDR3 is 17 residues long. The CDR3 region is CASSLGWDSSTTDTQYF.

The chain employs TRBV29-1 and TRBJ2-1. The length of the CDR3 is 13 residues. Germline V gene lookup returns CDR1 SQVTM and CDR2 ANQGSEA. This CDR3 is CSVVRDSYNEQFF.

V and J are TRBV6-5 and TRBJ1-1. CDR1 and CDR2 from the germline V gene are MNHEY and SVGAGI. This CDR3 comprises 15 residues. The CDR3 loop is CASSYSTVGRGEAFF.